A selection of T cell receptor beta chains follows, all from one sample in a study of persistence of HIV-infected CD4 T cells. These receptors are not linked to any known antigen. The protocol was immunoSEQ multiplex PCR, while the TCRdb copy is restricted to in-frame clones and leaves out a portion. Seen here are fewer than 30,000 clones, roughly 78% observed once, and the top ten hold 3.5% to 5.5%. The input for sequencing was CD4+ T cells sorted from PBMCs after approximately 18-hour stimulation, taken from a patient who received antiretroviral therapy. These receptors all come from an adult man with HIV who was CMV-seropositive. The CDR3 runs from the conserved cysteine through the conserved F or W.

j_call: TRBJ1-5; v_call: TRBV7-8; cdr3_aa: CASSWRGSGYNQPQHF
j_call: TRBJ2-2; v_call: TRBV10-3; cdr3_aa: CATSQTGTANTGELFF
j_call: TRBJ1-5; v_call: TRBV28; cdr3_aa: CASRGTQAYQPQHF
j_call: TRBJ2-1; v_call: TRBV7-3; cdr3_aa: CASRTSGGANEQFF
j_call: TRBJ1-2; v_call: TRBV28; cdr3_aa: CASANDRTNYGYTF
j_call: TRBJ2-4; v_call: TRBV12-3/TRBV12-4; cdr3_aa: CASSLVAKNIQYF
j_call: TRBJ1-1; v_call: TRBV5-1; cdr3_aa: CASSPQTGGSEAFF
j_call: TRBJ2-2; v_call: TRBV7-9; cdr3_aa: CASNLVGQANTGELFF
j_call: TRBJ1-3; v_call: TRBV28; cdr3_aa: CASTRGAGFMRNTIYF
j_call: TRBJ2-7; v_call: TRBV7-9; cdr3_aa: CASSFRRDGTYEQYF
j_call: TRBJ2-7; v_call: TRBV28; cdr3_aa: CASQPPRLGEGSYEQYF
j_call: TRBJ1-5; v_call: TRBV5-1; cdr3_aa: CASSLDSNQPQHF
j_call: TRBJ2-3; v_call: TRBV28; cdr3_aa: CASSRDIGTDTQYF
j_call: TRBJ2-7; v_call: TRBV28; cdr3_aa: CASRGSSYEQYF
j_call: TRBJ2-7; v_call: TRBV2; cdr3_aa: CASRVRTSYEQYF